The 28 T cell receptor beta chains listed next were all sequenced from one sample in a study of T cell repertoires in cytomegalovirus infection. These receptors have no known antigen. MiXCR was run by TCRdb on the reads, yielding one entry per CDR3 protein. The table includes about 700,000 distinct CDR3 sequences, around 30% detected once. Sequenced material: cultured PBMCs, taken from culture after CMV antigen stimulation. Receptor source: a human donor in good health (CMV status not recorded). Some clones in this sample may be carry-over from other donors' samples.

This clonotype came up a few times. This chain connects TRBV4-1 to TRBJ1-2, with D possibly being TRBD1 (5 bases). The CDR3 is 15 residues long. Germline V gene sequence: CDR1 MGHRA, CDR2 YSYEKL. The germline V and J ends were trimmed by 4 bases and 0 bases, with 12 bases remaining between them. DNA for the CDR3: TGCGCCAGCAGCCGCCCGTCGGGGCCTAACTATGGCTACACCTTC. Translating it yields CASSRPSGPNYGYTF.

In DNA, the CDR3 is TGTGCCAGCAATAAAGGGTACGACTATGGCTACACCTTC. Its translation is CASNKGYDYGYTF. This chain joins TRBV12-3 or TRBV12-4 and TRBJ1-2; D is unclear. The CDR3 is 13 amino acids. The V and J ends lost 7 bases and 3 bases respectively, with 12 bases between them.

The J gene is TRBJ1-4, the V gene TRBV4-1; D is unclear. Deletions cut 1 base from V and 7 bases from J, with 22 bases between. The CDR3 is 18 residues long. CDR1 is MGHRA and CDR2 is YSYEKL in the germline V gene. DNA for the CDR3: TGCGCCAGCAGCCAAGGCCCGATCTCAGCCGTGGCGGGTGAAAAACTGTTTTTT. It translates to CASSQGPISAVAGEKLFF.

The chain has TRBV7-9 and TRBJ2-7, with D possibly being TRBD1 (6 bases). Germline V gives CDR1 SEHNR, CDR2 FQNEAQ (reference sequence). V was pared by 0 bases and J by 4 bases, with 16 bases between. The CDR3 has 16 residues. The CDR3 sequence is CASSLAGARWFYEQYF. The CDR3 nucleotides are TGTGCCAGCAGCTTAGCGGGGGCCCGATGGTTTTACGAGCAGTACTTC.

V is TRBV7-6 and J is TRBJ2-5; no clear D gene. Germline CDR1 is SGHVS and CDR2 is FNYEAQ. Trimming removed 5 bases at V and 9 bases at J, with 13 bases between. The CDR3 loop spans 12 amino acids. The CDR3, as DNA: TGTGCCAGCAGCCCCGTTTCCCAGGCCCAGTACTTC. Protein sequence: CASSPVSQAQYF.

The sample holds many counts of this clonotype. This chain uses TRBV7-2 with TRBJ2-1; 14 positions agree with TRBD2. In germline, CDR1 is SGHTA, CDR2 FQGNSA. The CDR3 totals 15 residues. V shed 9 bases and J 7 bases; nucleotides not matched to a gene: 8. CDR3 in DNA: TGTGCCAGTGGGAGACTAGCGGGAGGGTCGAATGAGCAGTTCTTC. This encodes CASGRLAGGSNEQFF.

The chain has TRBV10-3 and TRBJ2-7, with D perhaps TRBD1 (6 bases). CDR1 and CDR2 (germline): ENHRY, SYGVKD. Trimming took 6 bases from V and 3 from J, leaving 12 bases between them. The length of the CDR3 is 13 residues. CDR3 sequence (DNA): TGTGCCATCAGGCCACAGGGACACTACGAGCAGTACTTC. It codes for CAIRPQGHYEQYF.

This chain links TRBV7-8 with TRBJ2-2; D is uncertain. Trimming left V 10 bases short and J 4 bases short, with 13 bases between. The CDR3 is 13 amino acids. The germline V gene encodes CDR1 SGHVS and CDR2 FQNEAQ. DNA for the CDR3: TGTGCCAACAAATTGAAGAGCACCGGGGAGCTGTTTTTT. This codes for CANKLKSTGELFF.

This clonotype turned up a few times. The J gene is TRBJ2-2, the V gene TRBV5-4; 16 bases map to TRBD2. V dropped 4 bases and J dropped 3; count of bases not matched to a gene: 6. CDR1 is SGHNT, CDR2 YYREEE, per germline (reference sequence). This CDR3 has 18 residues. In nucleotides, the CDR3 is TGTGCCAGCAGCCCGGGACTAGCGGGGGGGCCGGACACCGGGGAGCTGTTTTTT. It specifies CASSPGLAGGPDTGELFF.

This clonotype was recorded only once. The gene calls are TRBV12-3 or TRBV12-4 and TRBJ1-2; D is ambiguous. The V end was cut by 5 bases, the J end by 4 bases, with 20 bases between. This CDR3 comprises 16 residues. CDR3 DNA sequence: TGTGCCAGCAGTGGCTACTCTTTTAAAGGATTCTATGGCTACACCTTC. Translated: CASSGYSFKGFYGYTF.

CDR3 nucleotides: TGTGCCAGTAGATCGTTGGGCCCGGGTGGTCAGCCCCAGCATTTT. This gives the protein CASRSLGPGGQPQHF. The V gene is TRBV19, the J gene TRBJ1-5; D gene ambiguous. With 6 bases removed from V and 6 bases from J, the gap between germline ends came to 18 bases. CDR1 is LNHDA, CDR2 SQIVND, per germline (reference sequence). The length of the CDR3 is 15 residues.

This clonotype was counted ten times or more. The V call is TRBV7-2, the J call TRBJ2-1, with TRBD1 matching over 9 bases. The germline V gene encodes CDR1 SGHTA and CDR2 FQGNSA. There are 15 residues in the CDR3. The J segment lost 6 bases and the V segment lost 3 bases, leaving 6 bases of the junction unmatched. The CDR3 spells CASSLGTGFVNEQFF. DNA for the CDR3: TGTGCCAGCAGCTTGGGGACAGGGTTTGTCAATGAGCAGTTCTTC.

The genes are TRBV4-2 and TRBJ1-1; D is unresolved. Germline CDR1 reads LGHNA; CDR2 reads YNFKEQ. The V end was cut by 4 bases, the J end by 6 bases, with 12 bases between. The CDR3 extends over 13 amino acids. CDR3: CASSPSLGPEAFF. CDR3 in DNA: TGTGCCAGCAGCCCATCACTTGGTCCTGAAGCTTTCTTT.

V usage is TRBV10-2 and J usage is TRBJ2-5; 7 bases fit TRBD2. CDR3 length: 13 residues. J lost 3 bases, V lost 7 bases, and 5 bases had no gene match. Germline CDR1 reads WSHSY; CDR2 reads SAAADI. Written as DNA, the CDR3 is TGCGCCAGCACCCCTGGACTAGAAGAGACCCAGTACTTC. This codes for CASTPGLEETQYF.

This sequence joins TRBV7-6 and TRBJ2-3; D could derive from TRBD1 or TRBD2 (5 bases each). In germline, CDR1 is SGHVS, CDR2 FNYEAQ. The CDR3 sequence is 14 residues long. Deletions cut 6 bases from V and 6 bases from J, with 16 bases between. The CDR3 loop is CASRGDGEGDTQYF. Here the CDR3 DNA reads TGTGCCAGCAGGGGGGACGGAGAGGGTGATACGCAGTATTTT.

The chain carries TRBV20-1 and TRBJ1-4, with TRBD1 matching 9 bases. The CDR3 spans 13 residues. Germline CDR1 DFQATT, CDR2 SNEGSKA (reference sequence). Trimming at V came to 5 bases and at J to 5 bases, leaving 3 bases not matched to a gene. The CDR3 nucleotides are TGCAGTGCTTCACAGGGGGCAAATGAAAAACTGTTTTTT. It specifies CSASQGANEKLFF.

There are a few counts of this clonotype. The chain employs TRBV7-8 and TRBJ1-1; a weak D match, TRBD1 (5 bases). This CDR3 contains 15 residues. The germline V gene has CDR1 SGHVS and CDR2 FQNEAQ. V was shortened by 2 bases and J by 4 bases, with 14 bases between the two germline ends. The CDR3 loop reads CASSLFARASTEAFF. The DNA for the CDR3 is TGTGCCAGCAGCTTATTCGCCAGGGCGAGCACTGAAGCTTTCTTT.

This clonotype has at least ten counts. The chain links TRBV7-2 to TRBJ1-2; D might be TRBD1 (6 bases). Germline V gives CDR1 SGHTA, CDR2 FQGNSA. With 0 bases removed from V and 3 bases from J, the gap between germline ends came to 11 bases. The CDR3 contains 15 residues. The CDR3 protein is CASSLAPAGDYGYTF. The CDR3, as DNA: TGTGCCAGCAGCTTAGCGCCCGCAGGGGACTATGGCTACACCTTC.

V and J are TRBV7-9 and TRBJ1-5; D unresolved. Trimming pared 8 bases from V and 8 bases from J, leaving 4 bases between. Germline V gene data show CDR1 as SEHNR and CDR2 as FQNEAQ (reference sequence). The CDR3 runs 9 residues. DNA for the CDR3: TGTGCCAGCGGGGAGCCCCAGCATTTT. Protein: CASGEPQHF.

A few counts support this clonotype. The genes are TRBV12-3 or TRBV12-4 and TRBJ2-7; 7 bases fit TRBD1. The J segment lost 2 bases and the V segment lost 6 bases, leaving 13 bases of the junction unmatched. The CDR3 runs 16 residues. The CDR3 here is CASSRDRDRLTYEQYF. The CDR3 DNA reads as TGTGCCAGCAGCCGAGACCGGGACAGACTCACCTACGAGCAGTACTTC.

This chain links TRBV7-2 with TRBJ1-2; 8 positions match TRBD1. Germline values: CDR1 SGHTA, CDR2 FQGNSA. There are 15 residues in the CDR3. Trimming removed 5 bases from V and 2 bases from J; junction bases left unmatched: 7. For the CDR3, the DNA is TGTGCCAGCAGCGGGAGGACAGGGTGGAACTATGGCTACACCTTC. It encodes CASSGRTGWNYGYTF. Full variable domain (missing parts from reference TRBV7-2 and TRBJ1-2): GAGVSQSPSNKVTEKGKDVELRCDPISGHTALYWYRQSLGQGLEFLIYFQGNSAPDKSGLPSDRFSAERTGGSVSTLTIQRTQQEDSAVYLCASSGRTGWNYGYTFGSGTRLTVV.

This clonotype was detected only a few times. V is TRBV7-6 and J is TRBJ2-6, with D unresolved. The CDR3 loop spans 12 amino acids. From germline, CDR1 is SGHVS and CDR2 FNYEAQ. V lost 7 bases, J lost 1 base, and 2 bases lay in between. This CDR3 reads CASMSGANVLTF. The DNA for the CDR3 is TGTGCCAGCATGTCTGGGGCCAACGTCCTGACTTTC.

This clonotype has only a few counts. The rearrangement joins TRBV27 to TRBJ1-5; perhaps TRBD1 as D (5 bases). Germline loops: CDR1 MNHEY, CDR2 SMNVEV (reference sequence). V was pared by 5 bases and J by 5 bases, with 13 bases between. The CDR3 covers 14 residues. In DNA form, the CDR3 reads TGTGCCAGCAGTCGGCGGGCGGGGCATCAGCCCCAGCATTTT. It specifies CASSRRAGHQPQHF.

V gene TRBV15 combines with J gene TRBJ1-2, with 10 bases identical to TRBD1. In germline, CDR1 is LNHNV, CDR2 YYDKDF (reference sequence). There are 15 residues in the CDR3. V shed 3 bases and J 7 bases; nucleotides not matched to a gene: 8. CDR3 in amino acids: CATSREFRDRGGYTF. Here the CDR3 DNA reads TGTGCCACCAGCAGGGAATTCCGGGACAGGGGTGGCTACACCTTC.

This clonotype was detected only a few times. This rearrangement joins TRBV9 to TRBJ1-6; TRBD1 might be the D (5 bases). The V end was cut by 3 bases, the J end by 10 bases, with 14 bases between. Germline V gene data show CDR1 as SGDLS and CDR2 as YYNGEE. The CDR3 sequence is 14 residues long. The CDR3: CASSAQSGGSPLHF. The CDR3 DNA sequence: TGTGCCAGCAGCGCGCAGTCGGGGGGGTCACCCCTCCACTTT.

This clonotype was picked up a small number of times. This sequence joins TRBV6-2 or TRBV6-3 and TRBJ2-1, with TRBD2 matching over 7 bases. Germline CDR1 is MNHEY and CDR2 is SVGEGT. V dropped 3 bases and J dropped 7; count of bases not matched to a gene: 9. There are 15 residues in the CDR3. CDR3 residues: CASSYWAGAGNEQFF. In nucleotides, the CDR3 is TGTGCCAGCAGTTATTGGGCGGGAGCGGGAAATGAGCAGTTCTTC.

The V call is TRBV19, the J call TRBJ2-6; D may be TRBD1 (6 bases). The CDR3 consists of 16 residues. CDR1 is LNHDA and CDR2 is SQIVND in the germline V gene (reference sequence). Trimming removed 8 bases at V and 5 bases at J, with 19 bases between. This chain's CDR3 is CASRRTVPDWANVLTF. Written as DNA, the CDR3 is TGTGCCAGTCGGAGGACAGTACCGGACTGGGCCAACGTCCTGACTTTC.

This rearrangement joins TRBV7-9 to TRBJ1-2; no clear D. Germline V gene data show CDR1 as SEHNR and CDR2 as FQNEAQ (reference sequence). This CDR3 region has 14 residues. Trimming shortened V by 1 base and J by 2 bases, and 8 bases separated the two germline ends. The CDR3 nucleotides read TGTGCCAGCAGCTTAGGCAGTCCGAACTATGGCTACACCTTC. Translating it yields CASSLGSPNYGYTF.